One sample yielded the 13 T cell receptor beta chains listed below, sequenced in a study of cytomegalovirus exposure and HLA in healthy donors. The PCR was carried out with 60 Vbeta primers and 13 Jbeta primers. Produced via immunoSEQ multiplex PCR; TCRdb's table is partial and in-frame only. Of roughly 180,000 clones listed, 65% to 85% are singletons. The material sequenced was PBMCs. All receptors derive from a boy aged 2-9 years in good health and CMV-seronegative.

V and J are TRBV2 and TRBJ1-5; TRBD1 might be the D (5 bases). V was pared by 4 bases and J by 0 bases, with 10 bases between. CDR3 length equals 15 residues. The germline V gene encodes CDR1 SNHLY and CDR2 FYNNEI. The CDR3 sequence is CASSGGSYSNQPQHF. CDR3 bases: TGTGCCAGCAGTGGGGGCAGCTATAGCAATCAGCCCCAGCATTTT.

This clone has only a few counts. The chain joins TRBV7-2 to TRBJ1-1, with D possibly TRBD1 on 5 matching bases. The V and J ends lost 4 bases and 8 bases respectively, with 17 bases between them. The CDR3 sequence is 14 residues long. The germline V gene encodes CDR1 SGHTA and CDR2 FQGNSA. CDR3 sequence (DNA): TGTGCCAGCAGCTATCCCCGGGGGACCGCCGAAGCTTTCTTT. It yields the protein CASSYPRGTAEAFF.

The gene calls are TRBV6-6 and TRBJ1-5; D is perhaps TRBD1 (6 bases). CDR3 size: 15 residues. CDR1 is MNHNY and CDR2 is SVGAGI in the germline V gene (reference sequence). Trimming left V 2 bases short and J 7 bases short, with 15 bases between. The CDR3 DNA is TGTGCCAGCAGTTACGAGCCAGGGGAGGGGCAGCCCCAGCATTTT. Its translation: CASSYEPGEGQPQHF.

The chain carries TRBV11-2 and TRBJ2-3; 7 nucleotides agree with TRBD2. The CDR3 consists of 16 residues. The ends lost 1 base at V and 1 base at J; junction bases unmatched: 5. From germline, CDR1 is SGHAT and CDR2 FQNNGV. CDR3 sequence reads: CASSLGHGRGTDTQYF. The CDR3 DNA reads as TGTGCCAGCAGCTTAGGCCATGGGAGGGGCACAGATACGCAGTATTTT.

The gene calls are TRBV19 and TRBJ2-3; D may be TRBD1 (5 bases). Germline CDR1 reads LNHDA; CDR2 reads SQIVND (reference sequence). Trimming cost V 1 base and J 0 bases, with 14 bases left between them. The CDR3 length is 17 residues. This CDR3 reads CASSIALSGRSTDTQYF. In DNA form, the CDR3 reads TGTGCCAGTAGTATAGCCTTATCAGGGCGTAGCACAGATACGCAGTATTTT.

The chain joins TRBV5-1 to TRBJ1-1; D gene ambiguous. The CDR3 is made up of 12 amino acids. V was clipped by 3 bases and J by 7 bases, with 10 bases between them. The germline CDR1 and CDR2 sequences are SGHRS and YFSETQ. The CDR3 spells CASSSGRGEAFF. The CDR3 coding sequence is TGCGCCAGCAGCTCGGGTCGGGGTGAAGCTTTCTTT.

The chain is built from TRBV6-5 and TRBJ2-7; 9 bases map to TRBD1. Germline V CDR1 and CDR2: MNHEY, SVGAGI. J lost 4 bases, V lost 6 bases, and 7 bases had no gene match. CDR3 length equals 14 residues. The CDR3 DNA reads TGTGCCAGCAGCCCGGGACAGGGTTTGTACGAGCAGTACGTC. Encoded protein: CASSPGQGLYEQYV.

This clone showed up just a few times. The V gene is TRBV6-1, the J gene TRBJ2-1, with TRBD2 matching 11 bases. CDR1 MNHNS and CDR2 SASEGT come from the germline V gene. The CDR3 is 15 amino acids. V shed 5 bases, J shed 7 bases, and the junction held 7 bases outside the gene matches. Here the CDR3 DNA reads TGTGCCAGCAGTCCCCTAGCGGGAGGAGGTAATGAGCAGTTCTTC. Its translation: CASSPLAGGGNEQFF.

CDR3 nucleotides: TGCAGCGTTCAATACGGGGTCATGAACACTGAAGCTTTCTTT. This sequence encodes CSVQYGVMNTEAFF. The gene calls are TRBV29-1 and TRBJ1-1; the D is unclear. The CDR3 contains 14 residues. The V gene's germline CDR1 is SQVTM and CDR2 ANQGSEA. Trimming took off 5 bases at V and 0 bases at J, with 13 bases between the two ends.

The rearrangement uses TRBV6-1 and TRBJ2-7, with a weak D call TRBD1 (7 bases). This CDR3 is built from 12 residues. The V end lost 5 bases, the J end lost 5 bases, and 10 bases lay between the germline ends. Per the germline V gene, CDR1 is MNHNS and CDR2 is SASEGT. DNA for the CDR3: TGTGCCAGCAGTCAGGGGGGAAACGAGCAGTACTTC. Translation gives CASSQGGNEQYF.

CDR3 DNA: TGTGCCAGCAGTGAAGGTAGAGCCTACGAGCAGTACTTC. Amino acid sequence: CASSEGRAYEQYF. This rearrangement joins TRBV2 to TRBJ2-5; D not certain. The J call may be wrong; the DNA end is better matched by TRBJ2-7. The CDR3 contains 13 residues. Germline loops: CDR1 SNHLY, CDR2 FYNNEI.

There are a few counts of this clone. V usage is TRBV7-8 and J usage is TRBJ2-7; D unresolved. The CDR3 covers 14 residues. V was pared by 5 bases and J by 2 bases, with 13 bases between. Germline lookup yields CDR1 SGHVS and CDR2 FQNEAQ. Here the CDR3 reads CASSGRLQAYEQYF. The CDR3 coding sequence is TGTGCCAGCAGCGGTCGTTTGCAGGCCTACGAGCAGTACTTC.

The chain recombines TRBV7-2 with TRBJ1-2; D is ambiguous. The CDR3 is 14 residues long. Germline V gene data show CDR1 as SGHTA and CDR2 as FQGNSA. V lost 5 bases and J lost 4, with 14 bases in between. CDR3 amino acids: CASSEAVGFYGYTF. In nucleotides, the CDR3 is TGTGCCAGCAGCGAAGCGGTGGGCTTCTATGGCTACACCTTC.